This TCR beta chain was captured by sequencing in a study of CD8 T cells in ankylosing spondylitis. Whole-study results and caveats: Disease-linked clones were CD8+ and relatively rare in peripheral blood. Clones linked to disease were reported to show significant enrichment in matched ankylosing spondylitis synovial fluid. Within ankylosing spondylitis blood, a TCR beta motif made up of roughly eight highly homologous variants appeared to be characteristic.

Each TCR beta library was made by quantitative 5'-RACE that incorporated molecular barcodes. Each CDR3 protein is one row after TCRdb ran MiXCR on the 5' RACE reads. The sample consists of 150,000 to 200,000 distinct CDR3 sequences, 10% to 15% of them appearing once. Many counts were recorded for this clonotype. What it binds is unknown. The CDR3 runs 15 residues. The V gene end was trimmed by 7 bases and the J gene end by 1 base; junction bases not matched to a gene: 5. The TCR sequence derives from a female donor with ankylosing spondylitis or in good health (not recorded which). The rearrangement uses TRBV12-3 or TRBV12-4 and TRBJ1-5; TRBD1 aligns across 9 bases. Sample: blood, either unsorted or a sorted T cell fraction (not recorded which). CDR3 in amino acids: CASMGQGGSNQPQHF. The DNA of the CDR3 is TGTGCCAGCATGGGACAGGGCGGAAGCAATCAGCCCCAGCATTTT.